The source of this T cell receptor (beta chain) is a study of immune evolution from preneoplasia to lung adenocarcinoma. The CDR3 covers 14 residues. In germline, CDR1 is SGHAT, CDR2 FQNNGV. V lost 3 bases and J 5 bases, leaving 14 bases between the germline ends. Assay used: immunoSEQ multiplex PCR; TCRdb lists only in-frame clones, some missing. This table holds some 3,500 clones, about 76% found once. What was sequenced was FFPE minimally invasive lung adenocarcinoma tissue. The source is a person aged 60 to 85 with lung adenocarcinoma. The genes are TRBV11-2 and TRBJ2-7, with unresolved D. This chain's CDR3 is CASSLRPSPHEQYF. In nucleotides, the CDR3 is TGTGCCAGCAGCTTGCGGCCTAGTCCCCACGAGCAGTACTTC.